This TCR beta chain appears in the sequencing data of a study of glioma-infiltrating T cells. Study findings and constraints: Above-expected tissue-blood divergence occurred in all gliomas, most in low-grade ones.

In germline, CDR1 is DFQATT, CDR2 SNEGSKA (reference sequence). The CDR3 runs 17 residues. Trimming left V 6 bases short and J 6 bases short, with 27 bases between. In its sample, this clonotype was seen many times. No antigen is known for it. The iRepertoire nested amplicon-rescue multiplex PCR amplified TCR alpha and beta CDR3s from RNA. TCRdb ran MiXCR on the multiplex PCR reads and lists one entry per CDR3 protein. The data contain 300,000 to 400,000 distinct CDR3 sequences, 41% of them seen just once; the ten biggest clones take up 9.5% to 15%. The sequence came from a human donor with low-grade glioma or glioblastoma, undergoing nonglioma brain surgery, or in good health (not recorded which). This chain joins TRBV20-1 and TRBJ1-3; D is undetermined. Sequences were obtained from glioma tissue, nonneoplastic brain tissue, or PBMCs (not recorded which). CDR3 protein: CSATIPWQAARENTIYF. The CDR3 nucleotides are TGCAGTGCCACTATCCCTTGGCAGGCCGCAAGGGAAAACACCATATATTTT.